This T cell receptor (beta chain) was captured by sequencing in a study of cytomegalovirus exposure and HLA in healthy donors. This clone was picked up a small number of times. Its target is not known. These donors, healthy bone marrow donors, were studied. With 60 Vbeta and 13 Jbeta primers, the PCR was carried out. Produced via immunoSEQ multiplex PCR; TCRdb's table is partial and in-frame only. The repertoire holds about 130,000 clones, with roughly 88% as singletons. Study outcomes and limitations: Analysis performed later found more than 15,000 TCR beta sequences associated with HLA alleles at 0.05 false discovery rate. Researchers counted around 170 TCR beta chains as cytomegalovirus-associated. Upon later analysis, TCR association rates were observed to vary by HLA locus, being highest for DRB1 and lowest for HLA-C.

With V trimmed by 3 bases and J by 5 bases, 4 bases remained unmatched. There are 15 residues in the CDR3. CDR1 is SGHRS, CDR2 YFSETQ, per germline. Input material: PBMCs. The source of this sequence is a woman between 18 and 30 years old in good health and CMV-seropositive. The rearrangement links TRBV5-1 to TRBJ2-2, with 10 bases that match TRBD1. CDR3 in DNA: TGCGCCAGCAGCTCTCCGGGACAGGGGACCGGGGAGCTGTTTTTT. Residues: CASSSPGQGTGELFF. Together with reference TRBV5-1 and TRBJ2-2, the CDR3 gives the full variable domain: KAGVTQTPRYLIKTRGQQVTLSCSPISGHRSVSWYQQTPGQGLQFLFEYFSETQRNKGNFPGRFSGRQFSNSRSEMNVSTLELGDSALYLCASSSPGQGTGELFFGEGSRLTVL.